The text below deals with one T cell receptor beta chain. Its cognate antigen is unknown. The CDR3 loop spans 16 amino acids. Germline assignment: CDR1 DFQATT and CDR2 SNEGSKA (reference sequence). Deletions cut 3 bases from V and 8 bases from J, with 25 bases between. This entry comes from a study of Graves' ophthalmopathy and Graves' hyperthyroidism. Notes on the study in general: A model of 13 signatures distinguished ophthalmopathy from stable hyperthyroidism at around 90% sensitivity and 81.08% specificity.

Researchers took RNA transcripts and amplified TCR beta CDR3 regions from them. RT-PCR in the first round used HTBI primers; a second-round multiplex PCR followed. Via MiXCR, TCRdb re-called the multiplex PCR reads, giving one row per CDR3 protein. The data show 1 million to 1.3 million distinct CDR3 sequences, with about 35% seen just once and 11% held by the top ten. The TCR comes from an adult man with Graves' hyperthyroidism. The chain uses TRBV20-1 and TRBJ1-2; D is possibly TRBD1 (6 bases). Sequenced material: peripheral blood or thyroid tissue (not recorded which). The CDR3 sequence is CSARDSAGESHFGYTF. The DNA for the CDR3 is TGCAGTGCTAGGGACAGCGCGGGAGAATCCCACTTCGGCTACACCTTC.